One and the same sample provided the 11 T cell receptor beta chains below, sequenced in a study of T cells in Graves' hyperthyroidism and ophthalmopathy. TCR beta CDR3 regions were amplified from RNA transcripts. The HTBI primer set drove a first-round RT-PCR of the TCR CDR3. TCRdb reanalysed the multiplex PCR reads using MiXCR and keeps one entry per CDR3 protein. The data show around 420,000 distinct CDR3 sequences, roughly 14% seen once. Sequenced material: blood. The receptor source for this set is a woman under 30 with Graves' hyperthyroidism.

The chain has TRBV27 and TRBJ2-7; a possible D gene is TRBD2 (6 bases). The CDR3 length is 16 residues. V was pared by 0 bases and J by 6 bases, with 18 bases between. In germline, CDR1 is MNHEY, CDR2 SMNVEV (reference sequence). The CDR3: CASSLSLVREIGEQYF. CDR3 sequence (DNA): TGTGCCAGCAGTTTATCCTTAGTGCGGGAAATTGGCGAGCAGTACTTC.

This clonotype was recorded many times. V and J are TRBV6-2 or TRBV6-3 and TRBJ1-1; D is uncertain. This CDR3 is built from 13 residues. V gave up 4 bases and J gave up 4 bases, with 10 bases separating them. Germline V gene lookup returns CDR1 MNHEY and CDR2 SVGEGT. CDR3 sequence reads: CASSLVSGTEAFF. The CDR3 bases are TGTGCCAGCAGTTTAGTCTCGGGCACTGAAGCTTTCTTT.

This clonotype was recorded a few times. CDR3 bases: TGTGCCAGCATAATTTGGACTGAAGCTTTCTTT. It is translated as CASIIWTEAFF. The J gene is TRBJ1-1, the V gene TRBV6-1; D gene unclear. Trimming cost V 7 bases and J 5 bases, with 8 bases left between them. Germline lookup yields CDR1 MNHNS and CDR2 SASEGT. The CDR3 extends over 11 amino acids.

This clonotype came up a few times. One base away lies a much larger clone, so this may be a sequencing read error. The gene calls are TRBV28 and TRBJ1-4; 7 bases are shared with TRBD1. The germline CDR1 and CDR2 sequences are MDHEN and SYDVKM. V lost 5 bases, J lost 8 bases, and 2 bases stayed unmatched. The CDR3 runs 12 residues. The CDR3 DNA reads as TGTGCCAGCAGTCTGACAGGGGAAAAACTGTTTTTT. Translating gives CASSLTGEKLFF.

This clonotype has at least ten counts. As DNA, the CDR3 is TGTGCCAGCAGCTCAACTATGGATGAGACCCAGTACTTC. Translation gives CASSSTMDETQYF. This rearrangement joins TRBV11-2 to TRBJ2-5, with D unresolved. The CDR3 is 13 residues long. Germline-derived CDR1 and CDR2 are SGHAT and FQNNGV. Trimming stripped 4 bases from V and 5 bases from J, with 11 bases between.

There are many counts of this clonotype. The chain uses TRBV20-1 and TRBJ2-3; D might be TRBD1 (5 bases). CDR1 and CDR2 from the germline V gene are DFQATT and SNEGSKA (reference sequence). The CDR3 totals 15 residues. V lost 5 bases, J lost 2 bases, and 17 bases lay in between. As DNA, the CDR3 is TGCAGTGCTGGATCTTTGGCAGGGCCCACAGATACGCAGTATTTT. Its translation: CSAGSLAGPTDTQYF.

The chain employs TRBV6-2 or TRBV6-3 and TRBJ2-5, with D perhaps being TRBD1 or TRBD2 (5 bases each). Germline V gene data show CDR1 as MNHEY and CDR2 as SVGEGT. The CDR3 extends over 12 amino acids. Deletions cut 5 bases from V and 6 bases from J, with 10 bases between. CDR3: CASSLWGKTQYF. CDR3 coding DNA: TGTGCCAGCAGTCTCTGGGGGAAGACCCAGTACTTC.

This clonotype was counted many times. This chain uses TRBV12-3 or TRBV12-4 with TRBJ1-5; 8 nucleotides match TRBD1. The trim removed 6 bases at V and 2 bases at J, leaving 3 bases unmatched. CDR3 size: 14 residues. The CDR3 is CASSPTGGNQPQHF. The CDR3 DNA sequence: TGTGCCAGCAGCCCGACAGGGGGCAATCAGCCCCAGCATTTT.

This clonotype was recorded a few times. V usage is TRBV9 and J usage is TRBJ2-3; possibly TRBD1 for D (6 bases). Trimming took off 3 bases at V and 4 bases at J, with 18 bases between the two ends. The germline V gene has CDR1 SGDLS and CDR2 YYNGEE. This CDR3 is built from 16 residues. The CDR3 reads CASSGGAGDNADTQYF. CDR3 nucleotide sequence: TGTGCCAGCAGCGGAGGGGCAGGGGATAACGCAGATACGCAGTATTTT.

Ten or more counts support this clonotype. The chain links TRBV6-1 to TRBJ2-5, with D perhaps TRBD2 (5 bases). Germline lookup yields CDR1 MNHNS and CDR2 SASEGT. The germline V and J ends were trimmed by 3 bases and 5 bases, with 16 bases remaining between them. The CDR3 has 15 amino acids. CDR3 region: CASSEGSVEVETQYF. CDR3 coding DNA: TGTGCCAGCAGTGAGGGTTCAGTGGAGGTTGAGACCCAGTACTTC.

This clonotype was picked up many times. The rearrangement links TRBV28 to TRBJ2-2, with 9 bases identical to TRBD2. CDR1 is MDHEN, CDR2 SYDVKM, per germline. The V and J ends lost 6 bases and 3 bases, in that order; junction bases with no gene match: 5. The length of the CDR3 is 15 residues. The CDR3 nucleotides are TGTGCCAGCAGCACCACTAGCGGGTACACCGGGGAGCTGTTTTTT. This codes for CASSTTSGYTGELFF.